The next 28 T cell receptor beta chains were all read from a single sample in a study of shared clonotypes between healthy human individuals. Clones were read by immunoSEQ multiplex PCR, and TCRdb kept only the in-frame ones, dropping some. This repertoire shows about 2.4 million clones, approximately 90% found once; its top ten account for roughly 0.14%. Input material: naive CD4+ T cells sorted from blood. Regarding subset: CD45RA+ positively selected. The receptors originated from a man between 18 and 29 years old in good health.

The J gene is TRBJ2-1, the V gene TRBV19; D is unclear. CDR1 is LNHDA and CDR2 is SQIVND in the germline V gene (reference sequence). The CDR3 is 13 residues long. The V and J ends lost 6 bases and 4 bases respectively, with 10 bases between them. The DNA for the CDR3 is TGTGCCAGTAGGGTGACGTCGTACAATGAGCAGTTCTTC. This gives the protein CASRVTSYNEQFF.

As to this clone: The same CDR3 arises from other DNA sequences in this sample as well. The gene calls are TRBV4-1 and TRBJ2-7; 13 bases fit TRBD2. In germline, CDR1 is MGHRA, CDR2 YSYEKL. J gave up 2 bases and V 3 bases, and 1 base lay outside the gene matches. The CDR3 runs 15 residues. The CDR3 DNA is TGCGCCAGCAGCCAGGGACTAGCGGGGACCTACGAGCAGTACTTC. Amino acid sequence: CASSQGLAGTYEQYF.

CDR3: CASSIQRKGLDEQYF. The CDR3 DNA reads as TGTGCCAGTAGTATACAGAGGAAGGGGCTCGACGAGCAGTACTTC. V gene TRBV19 combines with J gene TRBJ2-7; D may be TRBD1 (5 bases). Looked up from germline, CDR1 is LNHDA and CDR2 is SQIVND (reference sequence). V lost 2 bases to trimming and J lost 5 bases, with 16 bases between them. This CDR3 contains 15 residues.

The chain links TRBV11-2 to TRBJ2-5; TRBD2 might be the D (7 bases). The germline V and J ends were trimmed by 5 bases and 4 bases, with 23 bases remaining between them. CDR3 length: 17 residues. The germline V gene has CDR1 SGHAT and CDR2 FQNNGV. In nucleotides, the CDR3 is TGTGCCAGCAGCGTGACTTGGAAGACGGGGGGCCGAGAGACCCAGTACTTC. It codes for CASSVTWKTGGRETQYF.

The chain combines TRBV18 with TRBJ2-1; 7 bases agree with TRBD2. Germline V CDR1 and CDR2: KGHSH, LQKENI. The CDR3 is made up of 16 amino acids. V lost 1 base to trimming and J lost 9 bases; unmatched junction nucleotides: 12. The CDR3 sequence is CASSPRVIRSGPEQFF. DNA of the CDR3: TGTGCCAGCTCACCACGGGTGATACGTAGCGGGCCTGAGCAGTTCTTC.

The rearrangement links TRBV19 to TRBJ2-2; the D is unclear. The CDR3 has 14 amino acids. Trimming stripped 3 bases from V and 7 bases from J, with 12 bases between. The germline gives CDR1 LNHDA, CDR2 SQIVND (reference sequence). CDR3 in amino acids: CASSMGQRDGELFF. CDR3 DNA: TGTGCCAGTAGTATGGGTCAAAGGGACGGGGAGCTGTTTTTT.

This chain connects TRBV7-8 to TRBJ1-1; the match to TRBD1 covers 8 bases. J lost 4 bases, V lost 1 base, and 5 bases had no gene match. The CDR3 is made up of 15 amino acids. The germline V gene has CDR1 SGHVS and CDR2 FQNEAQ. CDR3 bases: TGTGCCAGCAGCTTAGGGAGGACAGGGCCCACTGAAGCTTTCTTT. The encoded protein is CASSLGRTGPTEAFF.

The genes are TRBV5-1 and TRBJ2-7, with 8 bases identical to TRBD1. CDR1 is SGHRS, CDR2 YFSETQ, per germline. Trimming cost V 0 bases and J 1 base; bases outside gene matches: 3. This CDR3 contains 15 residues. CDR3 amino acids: CASSLVGQASYEQYF. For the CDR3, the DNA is TGCGCCAGCAGCTTGGTGGGACAGGCATCCTACGAGCAGTACTTC.

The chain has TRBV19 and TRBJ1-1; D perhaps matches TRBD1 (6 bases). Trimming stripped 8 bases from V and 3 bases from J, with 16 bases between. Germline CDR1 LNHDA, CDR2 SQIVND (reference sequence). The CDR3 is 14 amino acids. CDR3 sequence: CASSLKTGHTEAFF. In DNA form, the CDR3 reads TGTGCCAGTTCCCTAAAGACAGGCCACACTGAAGCTTTCTTT.

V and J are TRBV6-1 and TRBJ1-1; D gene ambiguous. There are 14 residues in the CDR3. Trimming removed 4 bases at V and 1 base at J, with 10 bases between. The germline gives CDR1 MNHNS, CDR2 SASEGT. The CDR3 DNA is TGTGCCAGCAGTGCCAAGTCCAGGAACACTGAAGCTTTCTTT. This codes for CASSAKSRNTEAFF.

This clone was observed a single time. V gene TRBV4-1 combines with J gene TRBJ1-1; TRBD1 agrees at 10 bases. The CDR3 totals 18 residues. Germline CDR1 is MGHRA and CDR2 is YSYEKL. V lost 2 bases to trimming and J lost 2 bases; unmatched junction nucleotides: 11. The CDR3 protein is CASSQPIIWDRGNTEAFF. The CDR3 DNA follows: TGCGCCAGCAGCCAACCTATTATTTGGGACAGGGGTAACACTGAAGCTTTCTTT.

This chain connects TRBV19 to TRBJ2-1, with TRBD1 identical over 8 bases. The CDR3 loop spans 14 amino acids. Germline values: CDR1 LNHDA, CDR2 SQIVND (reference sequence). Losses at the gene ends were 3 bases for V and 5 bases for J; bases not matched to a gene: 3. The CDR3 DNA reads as TGTGCCAGTAGTATGACAGGGGTAAACAATGAGCAGTTCTTC. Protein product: CASSMTGVNNEQFF. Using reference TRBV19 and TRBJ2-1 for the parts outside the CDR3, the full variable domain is DGGITQSPKYLFRKEGQNVTLSCEQNLNHDAMYWYRQDPGQGLRLIYYSQIVNDFQKGDIAEGYSVSREKKESFPLTVTSAQKNPTAFYLCASSMTGVNNEQFFGPGTRLTVL.

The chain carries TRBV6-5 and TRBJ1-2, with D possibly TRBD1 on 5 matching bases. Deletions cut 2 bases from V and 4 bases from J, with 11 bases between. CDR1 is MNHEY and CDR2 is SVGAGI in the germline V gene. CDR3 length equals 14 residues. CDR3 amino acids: CASSYGRAAYGYTF. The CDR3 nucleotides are TGTGCCAGCAGTTACGGCAGGGCGGCCTATGGCTACACCTTC.

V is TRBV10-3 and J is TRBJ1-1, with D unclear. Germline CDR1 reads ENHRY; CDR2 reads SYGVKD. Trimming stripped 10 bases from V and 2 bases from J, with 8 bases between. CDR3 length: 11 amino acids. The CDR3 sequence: CASTKNTEAFF. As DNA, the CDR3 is TGTGCCAGCACCAAAAACACTGAAGCTTTCTTT.

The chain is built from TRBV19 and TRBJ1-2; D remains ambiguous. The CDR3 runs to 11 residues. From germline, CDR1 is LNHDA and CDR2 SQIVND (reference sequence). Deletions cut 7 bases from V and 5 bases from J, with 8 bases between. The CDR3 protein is CASNGWYGYTF. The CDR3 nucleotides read TGTGCCAGTAACGGTTGGTATGGCTACACCTTC.

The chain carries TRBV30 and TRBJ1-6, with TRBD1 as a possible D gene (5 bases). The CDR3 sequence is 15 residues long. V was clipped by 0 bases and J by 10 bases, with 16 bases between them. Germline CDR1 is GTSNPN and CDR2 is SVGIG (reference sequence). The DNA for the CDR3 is TGTGCCTGGAGTGTACGGGGCAGCGCACCGTCACCCCTCCACTTT. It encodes CAWSVRGSAPSPLHF.

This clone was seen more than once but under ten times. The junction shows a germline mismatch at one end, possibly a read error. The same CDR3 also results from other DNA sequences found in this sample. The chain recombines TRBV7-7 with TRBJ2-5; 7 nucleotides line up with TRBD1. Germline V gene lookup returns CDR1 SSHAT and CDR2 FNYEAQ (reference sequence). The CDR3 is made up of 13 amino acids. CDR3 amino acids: CASSRDSQETQYF. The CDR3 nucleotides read TGTGCTAGCAGCCGGGACAGCCAAGAGACCCAGTACTTC.

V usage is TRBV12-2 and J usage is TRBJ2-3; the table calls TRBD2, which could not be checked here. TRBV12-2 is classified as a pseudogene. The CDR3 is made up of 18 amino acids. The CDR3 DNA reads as TGTGCAAGTCGCTTAACCTCGACTAGCCGGGGGATATGGGATACGCAGTATTTT. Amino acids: CASRLTSTSRGIWDTQYF.

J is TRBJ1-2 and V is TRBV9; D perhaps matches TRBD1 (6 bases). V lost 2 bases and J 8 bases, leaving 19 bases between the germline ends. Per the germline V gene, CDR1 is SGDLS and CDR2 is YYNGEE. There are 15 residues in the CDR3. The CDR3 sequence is CASSVGQSMGYGYTF. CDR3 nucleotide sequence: TGTGCCAGCAGCGTGGGACAAAGCATGGGCTACGGCTACACCTTC. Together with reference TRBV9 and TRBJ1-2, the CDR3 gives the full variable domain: DSGVTQTPKHLITATGQRVTLRCSPRSGDLSVYWYQQSLDQGLQFLIQYYNGEERAKGNILERFSAQQFPDLHSELNLSSLELGDSALYFCASSVGQSMGYGYTFGSGTRLTVV.

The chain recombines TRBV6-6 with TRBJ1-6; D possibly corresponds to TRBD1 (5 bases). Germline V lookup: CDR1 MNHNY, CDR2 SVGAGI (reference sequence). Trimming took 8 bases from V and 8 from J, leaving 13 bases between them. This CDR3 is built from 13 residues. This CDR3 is CASFQGIHSPLHF. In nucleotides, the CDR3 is TGTGCCAGCTTCCAGGGCATCCATTCACCCCTCCACTTT.

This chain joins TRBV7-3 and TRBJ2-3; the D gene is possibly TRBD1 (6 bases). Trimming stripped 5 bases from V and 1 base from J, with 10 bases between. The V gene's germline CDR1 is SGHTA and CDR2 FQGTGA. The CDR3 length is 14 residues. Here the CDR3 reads CASSPRGGTDTQYF. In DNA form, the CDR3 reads TGTGCCAGCAGCCCCAGGGGCGGCACAGATACGCAGTATTTT.

The chain's CDR3 is CASRTYGGRIFDTQYF. For the CDR3, the DNA is TGTGCCAGCAGGACGTACGGGGGGCGAATTTTTGATACGCAGTATTTT. The chain is built from TRBV27 and TRBJ2-3; D perhaps matches TRBD2 (7 bases). CDR3 length: 16 residues. Germline CDR1 is MNHEY and CDR2 is SMNVEV (reference sequence). Trimming cost V 6 bases and J 6 bases, with 22 bases left between them.

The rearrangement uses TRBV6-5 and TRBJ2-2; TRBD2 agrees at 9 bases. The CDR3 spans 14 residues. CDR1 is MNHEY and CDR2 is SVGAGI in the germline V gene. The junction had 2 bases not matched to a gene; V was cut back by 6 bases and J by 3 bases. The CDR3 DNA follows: TGTGCCAGCAGGCGACTAGCGGACACCGGGGAGCTGTTTTTT. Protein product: CASRRLADTGELFF.

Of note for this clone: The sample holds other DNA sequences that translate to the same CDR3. The CDR3 coding sequence is TGTGCCAGCTCACCAGCGACAGGTGAAGATACGCAGTATTTT. Its translation: CASSPATGEDTQYF. The V gene is TRBV18, the J gene TRBJ2-3; TRBD1 might be the D (6 bases). The CDR3 is made up of 14 amino acids. Germline CDR1 reads KGHSH; CDR2 reads LQKENI. V dropped 2 bases and J dropped 5 bases, with 11 bases sitting between them.

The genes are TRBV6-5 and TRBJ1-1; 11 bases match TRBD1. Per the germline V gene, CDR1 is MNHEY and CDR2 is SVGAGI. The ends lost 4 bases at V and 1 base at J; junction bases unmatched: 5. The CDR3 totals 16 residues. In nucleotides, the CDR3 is TGTGCCAGCAGTTCCGGGACAGGGGGGAGGAACACTGAAGCTTTCTTT. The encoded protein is CASSSGTGGRNTEAFF.

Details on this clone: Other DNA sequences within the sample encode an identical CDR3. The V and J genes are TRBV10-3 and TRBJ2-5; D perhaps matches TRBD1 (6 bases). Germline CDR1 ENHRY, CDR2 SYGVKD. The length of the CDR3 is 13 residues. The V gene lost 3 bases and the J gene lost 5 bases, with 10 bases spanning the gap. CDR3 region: CAISESGVETQYF. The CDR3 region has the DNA TGTGCCATCAGTGAATCAGGGGTGGAGACCCAGTACTTC.

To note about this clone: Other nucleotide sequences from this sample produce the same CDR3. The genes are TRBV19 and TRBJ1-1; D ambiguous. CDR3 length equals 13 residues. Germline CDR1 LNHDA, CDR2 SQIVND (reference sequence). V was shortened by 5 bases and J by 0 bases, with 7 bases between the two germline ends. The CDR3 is CASSSTVNTEAFF. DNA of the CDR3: TGTGCCAGTAGTTCAACGGTGAACACTGAAGCTTTCTTT.

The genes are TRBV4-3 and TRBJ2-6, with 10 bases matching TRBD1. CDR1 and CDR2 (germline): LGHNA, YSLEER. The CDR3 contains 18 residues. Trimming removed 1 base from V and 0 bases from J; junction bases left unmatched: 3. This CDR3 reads CASSQGGQGYSGANVLTF. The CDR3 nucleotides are TGCGCCAGCAGCCAAGGGGGACAGGGGTACTCTGGGGCCAACGTCCTGACTTTC.